These 31 T cell receptor beta chains were all obtained from the same sample, sequenced in a study of shared clonotypes between healthy human individuals (dated by TCRdb to about 2020). For the CD8 naive samples, CD45RO-negative cells were positively selected for CCR7, yielding a CD45RA+CCR7+ population from which TemRA cells were excluded. Library prep was done by the immunoSEQ multiplex PCR assay. The source is immuneACCESS, and TCRdb retained only in-frame sequences with V and J called. Part of the clones is not carried over; for the studies checked, unresolved V genes explain less than half of this, and the remainder is unexplained. The sample yields some 2 million clones; less than 95% were counted once. The top ten constitute 0.9% to 1.3% of the sample. Sequenced material: naive CD8+ T cells sorted from blood. The cell subset or site label here, explained by the study, means: CD45RA+CCR7+. These receptor sequences come from a man aged 18 to 30 in good health.

The V gene is TRBV10-1, the J gene TRBJ2-7, with D tentatively TRBD1 (6 bases). The length of the CDR3 is 13 residues. The V and J ends lost 7 bases and 3 bases respectively, with 13 bases between them. The V gene's germline CDR1 is WNHNN and CDR2 SYGVQD (reference sequence). CDR3 coding DNA: TGCGCCAGCAACCCGGGACACGGCTACGAGCAGTACTTC. The encoded protein is CASNPGHGYEQYF.

Concerning this clone: Other DNA sequences in the sample encode the same CDR3. The chain carries TRBV29-1 and TRBJ2-3; unclear D gene. The CDR3 totals 10 residues. V lost 3 bases and J 4 bases, leaving 2 bases between the germline ends. The V gene's germline CDR1 is SQVTM and CDR2 ANQGSEA. The CDR3 DNA reads as TGCAGCGTTGAGGCAGATACGCAGTATTTT. This codes for CSVEADTQYF.

This sequence joins TRBV28 and TRBJ2-3; the match to TRBD1 covers 11 bases. Trimming removed 5 bases from V and 4 bases from J; junction bases left unmatched: 8. CDR1 and CDR2 (germline): MDHEN, SYDVKM. CDR3 size: 16 residues. The CDR3 coding sequence is TGTGCCAGCAGTACCCGGGACAGGGGGATCGCAGATACGCAGTATTTT. Its protein is CASSTRDRGIADTQYF.

The rearrangement uses TRBV28 and TRBJ1-1; D gene unclear. Germline CDR1 reads MDHEN; CDR2 reads SYDVKM. The V and J ends lost 0 bases and 3 bases respectively, with 11 bases between them. The CDR3 covers 15 residues. This CDR3 is CASSLWGRSDTEAFF. The DNA of the CDR3 is TGTGCCAGCAGTTTATGGGGTCGAAGTGACACTGAAGCTTTCTTT.

The gene calls are TRBV28 and TRBJ1-4; possible D gene TRBD1, 5 bases. Germline CDR1 is MDHEN and CDR2 is SYDVKM. This CDR3 has 16 amino acids. Trimming left V 5 bases short and J 0 bases short, with 13 bases between. Written as DNA, the CDR3 is TGTGCCAGCAGTCCAGGGACGGCTGCAACTAATGAAAAACTGTTTTTT. As protein: CASSPGTAATNEKLFF.

The J gene is TRBJ2-1, the V gene TRBV6-1; 7 nucleotides align to TRBD1. Germline trimming cut 10 bases from V and 3 bases from J; bases unmatched to any gene: 6. This CDR3 has 13 amino acids. CDR1 is MNHNS, CDR2 SASEGT, per germline. Written as DNA, the CDR3 is TGTGCCATCCCCGGGACAGTCTACAATGAGCAGTTCTTC. Amino acid sequence: CAIPGTVYNEQFF.

The rearrangement joins TRBV11-2 to TRBJ2-3; the match to TRBD2 covers 9 bases. V shed 0 bases, J shed 5 bases, and the junction held 6 bases outside the gene matches. The CDR3 consists of 16 residues. Germline lookup yields CDR1 SGHAT and CDR2 FQNNGV. For the CDR3, the DNA is TGTGCCAGCAGCTTAGATCTAGCGGGATTCATAGATACGCAGTATTTT. As protein: CASSLDLAGFIDTQYF. Full variable domain (outside the CDR3, taken from reference TRBV11-2 and TRBJ2-3): EAGVAQSPRYKIIEKRQSVAFWCNPISGHATLYWYQQILGQGPKLLIQFQNNGVVDDSQLPKDRFSAERLKGVDSTLKIQPAKLEDSAVYLCASSLDLAGFIDTQYFGPGTRLTVL.

The chain links TRBV27 to TRBJ2-6; 9 positions match TRBD1. The CDR3 spans 17 residues. Per germline, CDR1 MNHEY and CDR2 SMNVEV (reference sequence). V was pared by 10 bases and J by 0 bases, with 10 bases of the junction left unmatched. The CDR3 coding sequence is TGTGCCACCAAAACACGGGACAGGGTCTCTGGGGCCAACGTCCTGACTTTC. Its translation is CATKTRDRVSGANVLTF.

This clone was seen once. The V call is TRBV9, the J call TRBJ1-3; possibly TRBD1 for D (5 bases). Germline lookup yields CDR1 SGDLS and CDR2 YYNGEE. The V end lost 0 bases, the J end lost 7 bases, and 14 bases lay between the germline ends. There are 15 residues in the CDR3. CDR3 DNA sequence: TGTGCCAGCAGCGTAGATGACGGGACCTGGAACACCATATATTTT. Amino acid sequence: CASSVDDGTWNTIYF.

This sequence joins TRBV29-1 and TRBJ2-2; D possibly matches TRBD1 or TRBD2 (5 bases each). This CDR3 region has 17 residues. Deletions cut 1 base from V and 4 bases from J, with 19 bases between. Germline V gives CDR1 SQVTM, CDR2 ANQGSEA. CDR3 DNA sequence: TGCAGCGTTGAAGGAGCTTCTACGGGACGGGGCACCGGGGAGCTGTTTTTT. Protein product: CSVEGASTGRGTGELFF.

The chain is built from TRBV6-1 and TRBJ2-7, with D possibly being TRBD1 (5 bases). Deletions cut 2 bases from V and 4 bases from J, with 9 bases between. The CDR3 runs 13 residues. CDR1 is MNHNS and CDR2 is SASEGT in the germline V gene. The CDR3 coding sequence is TGTGCCAGCAGTGAACAGGGATTTTACGAGCAGTACTTC. Its translation: CASSEQGFYEQYF.

V usage is TRBV7-8 and J usage is TRBJ2-3; either TRBD1 or TRBD2 may supply D (5 bases each). The germline gives CDR1 SGHVS, CDR2 FQNEAQ. V gave up 3 bases and J gave up 0 bases, with 10 bases separating them. The CDR3 has 15 residues. Here the CDR3 DNA reads TGTGCCAGCAGCTTGTGGGACCTGAGCACAGATACGCAGTATTTT. This encodes CASSLWDLSTDTQYF.

DNA of the CDR3: TGCGCCAGCAGCCAACCGACGGCGAACACCGGGGAGCTGTTTTTT. Its translation is CASSQPTANTGELFF. The chain combines TRBV4-3 with TRBJ2-2; D gene unclear. This CDR3 has 15 amino acids. Looked up from germline, CDR1 is LGHNA and CDR2 is YSLEER. With 2 bases removed from V and 0 bases from J, the gap between germline ends came to 7 bases.

The J gene is TRBJ2-7, the V gene TRBV18; D is possibly TRBD1 (6 bases). Germline V gives CDR1 KGHSH, CDR2 LQKENI. There are 14 residues in the CDR3. Deletions cut 4 bases from V and 2 bases from J, with 12 bases between. CDR3 amino acids: CASSLEQGAYEQYF. The CDR3 DNA reads TGTGCCAGCTCACTAGAACAGGGTGCCTACGAGCAGTACTTC.

The chain uses TRBV27 and TRBJ2-7; 7 nucleotides match TRBD1. V lost 3 bases, J lost 6 bases, and 8 bases stayed unmatched. This CDR3 is built from 14 residues. From germline, CDR1 is MNHEY and CDR2 SMNVEV (reference sequence). Here the CDR3 reads CASSFGQGVVEQYF. The CDR3, as DNA: TGTGCCAGCAGTTTCGGCCAGGGGGTTGTCGAGCAGTACTTC.

The chain employs TRBV9 and TRBJ2-7; D gene unclear. Germline CDR1 is SGDLS and CDR2 is YYNGEE. CDR3 length equals 16 residues. V was trimmed by 3 bases and J by 1 base, leaving 17 bases between them. This chain's CDR3 is CASSGSNMDGSYEQYF. CDR3 nucleotides: TGTGCCAGCAGCGGGAGCAACATGGACGGATCCTACGAGCAGTACTTC.

This sequence joins TRBV7-2 and TRBJ2-7; 13 nucleotides agree with TRBD2. The trim removed 3 bases at V and 6 bases at J, leaving 5 bases unmatched. The length of the CDR3 is 15 residues. Germline CDR1 SGHTA, CDR2 FQGNSA. The CDR3 nucleotides are TGTGCCAGCAGCTTCGGACTAGCGGGAGCGGGCGAGCAGTACTTC. It is translated as CASSFGLAGAGEQYF.

The chain carries TRBV28 and TRBJ2-1; D remains ambiguous. The germline gives CDR1 MDHEN, CDR2 SYDVKM. This CDR3 comprises 14 residues. The ends were cut back, 6 bases at V and 0 bases at J, with 9 bases in the middle. The CDR3 DNA follows: TGTGCCAGCAGCGAGGTTAGCTCCTACAATGAGCAGTTCTTC. It codes for CASSEVSSYNEQFF.

This clone was detected only once. This chain connects TRBV4-3 to TRBJ2-7; TRBD2 aligns across 14 bases. Germline V gives CDR1 LGHNA, CDR2 YSLEER. The V segment lost 0 bases and the J segment 4 bases; nucleotides outside the gene matches: 8. The CDR3 extends over 18 amino acids. DNA of the CDR3: TGCGCCAGCAGCCAAGATCGACTAGCGGGAGGGCTAGGGTACGAGCAGTACTTC. This gives the protein CASSQDRLAGGLGYEQYF.

The chain recombines TRBV5-5 with TRBJ2-2; 8 bases fit TRBD1. Unmatched junction bases numbered 5, after V lost 0 bases and J lost 7 bases. This CDR3 region has 15 residues. CDR1 and CDR2 (germline): SGHKS, YYEKEE (reference sequence). CDR3 nucleotide sequence: TGTGCCAGCAGCTTGGGGACAGGGTTTTACGGGGAGCTGTTTTTT. Residues: CASSLGTGFYGELFF.

This clone was found once. The chain uses TRBV2 and TRBJ1-5, with no clear D. The V and J ends lost 5 bases and 4 bases respectively, with 6 bases between them. The CDR3 is 12 residues long. Germline CDR1 SNHLY, CDR2 FYNNEI. The CDR3 loop is CASSTENQPQHF. The CDR3, as DNA: TGTGCCAGCAGTACAGAGAATCAGCCCCAGCATTTT.

DNA of the CDR3: TGCGCCAGCAGCCAAGATTATTGGAGACAGTATGAAAAACTGTTTTTT. Protein product: CASSQDYWRQYEKLFF. The chain has TRBV4-1 and TRBJ1-4; D is possibly TRBD1 (5 bases). V was clipped by 0 bases and J by 6 bases, with 14 bases between them. The CDR3 sequence is 16 residues long. Germline lookup yields CDR1 MGHRA and CDR2 YSYEKL.

Note on this clone: Other DNA sequences in the same sample also yield this CDR3. V and J are TRBV28 and TRBJ2-5, with a possible D match to TRBD1 (5 bases). The CDR3 covers 14 residues. Germline V gene sequence: CDR1 MDHEN, CDR2 SYDVKM. The V gene lost 2 bases and the J gene lost 1 base, with 8 bases spanning the gap. In DNA, the CDR3 is TGTGCCAGCAGTTTAAGGGGTTCCCAAGAGACCCAGTACTTC. This gives the protein CASSLRGSQETQYF. Variable domain in full (rest from reference TRBV28 and TRBJ2-5): DVKVTQSSRYLVKRTGEKVFLECVQDMDHENMFWYRQDPGLGLRLIYFSYDVKMKEKGDIPEGYSVSREKKERFSLILESASTNQTSMYLCASSLRGSQETQYFGPGTRLLVL.

The chain couples TRBV7-9 to TRBJ2-7; maybe TRBD1 (5 bases). The germline V gene has CDR1 SEHNR and CDR2 FQNEAQ (reference sequence). Between the trimmed V and J ends, which lost 4 bases and 6 bases, there was a span of 10 bases. This CDR3 region has 12 residues. This CDR3 is CASSSDTTEQYF. CDR3 bases: TGTGCCAGCAGCTCGGACACTACCGAGCAGTACTTC.

The chain couples TRBV9 to TRBJ2-7; TRBD2 matches 7 bases. The germline gives CDR1 SGDLS, CDR2 YYNGEE. J gave up 3 bases and V 0 bases, and 9 bases lay outside the gene matches. The CDR3 consists of 16 residues. This CDR3 is CASSVAAGVVSYEQYF. CDR3 coding DNA: TGTGCCAGCAGCGTAGCCGCGGGAGTGGTTAGCTACGAGCAGTACTTC.

CDR3 coding DNA: TGTGCCAGCAGTTTATCTAGCGGGGGGGCAACAGATACGCAGTATTTT. Translating gives CASSLSSGGATDTQYF. V and J are TRBV27 and TRBJ2-3; 11 positions match TRBD2. J lost 3 bases, V lost 0 bases, and 2 bases had no gene match. The germline V gene encodes CDR1 MNHEY and CDR2 SMNVEV (reference sequence). The CDR3 has 16 amino acids.

The rearrangement uses TRBV6-5 and TRBJ1-5; D uncertain. CDR1 is MNHEY, CDR2 SVGAGI, per germline. V lost 6 bases and J 2 bases, leaving 14 bases between the germline ends. The CDR3 spans 15 residues. The CDR3 is CASSPLDGRNQPQHF. The CDR3 DNA reads as TGTGCCAGCAGCCCACTGGACGGCCGCAATCAGCCCCAGCATTTT.

On this clone: Other DNA sequences in this sample translate to the same CDR3. J is TRBJ2-3 and V is TRBV30; D gene unclear. Germline values: CDR1 GTSNPN, CDR2 SVGIG (reference sequence). The CDR3 length is 13 residues. V lost 0 bases and J lost 2, with 6 bases in between. CDR3 amino acids: CAWSVMDTDTQYF. CDR3 coding DNA: TGTGCCTGGAGTGTAATGGACACAGATACGCAGTATTTT.

This chain joins TRBV7-9 and TRBJ2-6, with TRBD1 identical over 9 bases. CDR1 is SEHNR, CDR2 FQNEAQ, per germline (reference sequence). The length of the CDR3 is 15 residues. The trim removed 6 bases at V and 4 bases at J, leaving 4 bases unmatched. CDR3: CASRGQGAGANVLTF. CDR3 coding DNA: TGTGCCAGCAGGGGACAGGGTGCGGGGGCCAACGTCCTGACTTTC.

The chain couples TRBV5-1 to TRBJ1-1; 9 bases are a match to TRBD1. CDR3 length equals 15 residues. The J segment lost 1 base and the V segment lost 4 bases, leaving 5 bases of the junction unmatched. CDR1 SGHRS and CDR2 YFSETQ come from the germline V gene. This CDR3 is CASSPTGGSNTEAFF. The DNA of the CDR3 is TGCGCCAGCAGCCCGACAGGGGGTTCGAACACTGAAGCTTTCTTT. The entire variable domain, with the rest obtained from reference TRBV5-1 and TRBJ1-1, is as follows: KAGVTQTPRYLIKTRGQQVTLSCSPISGHRSVSWYQQTPGQGLQFLFEYFSETQRNKGNFPGRFSGRQFSNSRSEMNVSTLELGDSALYLCASSPTGGSNTEAFFGQGTRLTVV.

This clone was detected once. The gene calls are TRBV7-3 and TRBJ2-2; D call uncertain. Germline-derived CDR1 and CDR2 are SGHTA and FQGTGA. This CDR3 contains 11 residues. Trimming took off 3 bases at V and 7 bases at J, with 3 bases between the two ends. CDR3 DNA: TGTGCCAGCAGCTTCGGCGGGGAGCTGTTTTTT. Its protein is CASSFGGELFF.